This T cell receptor beta chain originates from a study of control samples from healthy donors and cancer patients. Data came from immunoSEQ multiplex PCR; TCRdb stores just in-frame clones and leaves some out. The sample has 100,000 to 150,000 clones, about 92% seen once. With 7 bases removed from V and 2 bases from J, the gap between germline ends came to 6 bases. The CDR3 is 11 residues long. This chain uses TRBV12-3 or TRBV12-4 with TRBJ2-7; no clear D. The sequencing input was PBMCs. This sequence was found in an elderly man with head and neck cancer. CDR3: CASTNTYEQYF. In nucleotides, the CDR3 is TGTGCCAGCACCAATACCTACGAGCAGTACTTC.